One TCR beta chain is described in this entry. Its antigen is unknown. The V end was cut by 0 bases, the J end by 8 bases, with 11 bases between. From germline, CDR1 is SGHRS and CDR2 YFSETQ. The CDR3 loop spans 13 amino acids. Single viable CD3+CD4+CD8-CD45RO+ cells were sorted as the memory CD4+ T cells. Using immunoSEQ multiplex PCR, the repertoire was profiled, and TCRdb retains in-frame clones only, with some absent. This sample has about 53,000 clones; about three quarters occur once, and the top ten carry 1% to 1.2%. This sample was taken from a study of memory CD4+ T cells and cytomegalovirus serostatus. The overall study: Donors were healthy Belgian adults, 10 or so CMV seropositive and approximately 25 seronegative.

General observations from the study: Median bootstrapped AUC for CMV status was about 0.96 originally, 0.85 to 0.92 US-trained. 67 of 164 known CMV-associated TCRbeta sequences appeared in CD4+ memory.

This sequence joins TRBV5-1 and TRBJ1-1, with D hard to call. Specimen: memory CD4+ T cells from blood. The sequence was obtained from an adult in good health and CMV-seronegative. The CDR3 here is CASSLVVGSEAFF. The CDR3 DNA follows: TGCGCCAGCAGCTTGGTAGTAGGTTCCGAAGCTTTCTTT.